These 19 T cell receptor beta chains originate from one sample sequenced in a study of OX40 agonist ivuxolimab in advanced cancers. The table came from immunoSEQ multiplex PCR; TCRdb's copy has only in-frame clones and leaves some out. The table has 90,000 to 100,000 clones, roughly nine tenths seen once. The specimen was CD4+ or CD8+ T cells sorted from blood, collected in a trial of the OX40 agonist ivuxolimab. These TCRs come from an adult with an advanced solid tumor such as melanoma, head and neck, liver or kidney cancer.

The genes are TRBV9 and TRBJ2-5; D is possibly TRBD1 or TRBD2 (5 bases each). V dropped 4 bases and J dropped 5 bases, with 12 bases sitting between them. Per the germline V gene, CDR1 is SGDLS and CDR2 is YYNGEE. This CDR3 has 13 residues. The CDR3 loop is CASSTGLSETQYF. Here the CDR3 DNA reads TGTGCCAGCAGCACAGGACTGTCGGAGACCCAGTACTTC.

On this clone: Its ends do not fully match the called genes, so a read error is possible. The V gene is TRBV19, the J gene TRBJ1-1; D ambiguous. CDR1 is LNHDA, CDR2 SQIVND, per germline (reference sequence). The CDR3 sequence is 15 residues long. CDR3 loop: CASSLDILEGTEAFF. The CDR3 region has the DNA TGTGCCAGTAGTCTAGACATCCTAGAGGGCACTGAAGCTTTCTTT.

This clone was picked up one time. The rearrangement joins TRBV6-5 to TRBJ2-1, with D possibly called TRBD1 or TRBD2 (5 bases each). Germline CDR1 reads MNHEY; CDR2 reads SVGAGI. The V end lost 6 bases, the J end lost 4 bases, and 16 bases lay between the germline ends. The CDR3 runs to 15 residues. In DNA, the CDR3 is TGTGCCAGCAGCGGGGAGATTGGGGCATACAATGAGCAGTTCTTC. It specifies CASSGEIGAYNEQFF.

This clone was counted a few times. This sequence joins TRBV28 and TRBJ2-2; D is perhaps TRBD2 (5 bases). This CDR3 region has 15 residues. Germline loops: CDR1 MDHEN, CDR2 SYDVKM. Trimming took off 6 bases at V and 1 base at J, with 12 bases between the two ends. This chain's CDR3 is CASSRPGKNTGELFF. Written as DNA, the CDR3 is TGTGCCAGCAGCCGACCGGGAAAGAACACCGGGGAGCTGTTTTTT.

The chain carries TRBV28 and TRBJ1-1, with D possibly TRBD1 on 5 matching bases. Trimming shortened V by 5 bases and J by 10 bases, and 23 bases separated the two germline ends. The CDR3 totals 15 residues. The germline gives CDR1 MDHEN, CDR2 SYDVKM. CDR3: CASSLHLVGRGVAFF. For the CDR3, the DNA is TGTGCCAGCAGTCTCCATCTAGTAGGGAGAGGGGTAGCTTTCTTT.

This chain joins TRBV30 and TRBJ2-5, with 13 bases that match TRBD2. The V and J ends lost 3 bases and 1 base, in that order; junction bases with no gene match: 11. This CDR3 has 18 amino acids. From germline, CDR1 is GTSNPN and CDR2 SVGIG (reference sequence). The CDR3 spells CAWRGTSGEARFQETQYF. CDR3 nucleotide sequence: TGTGCCTGGAGGGGGACTAGCGGGGAGGCCCGGTTCCAAGAGACCCAGTACTTC.

The rearrangement uses TRBV9 and TRBJ2-3, with 7 bases that match TRBD1. The CDR3 length is 15 residues. Germline V gives CDR1 SGDLS, CDR2 YYNGEE. J was trimmed by 4 bases and V by 0 bases; bases with no gene match: 5. CDR3 sequence reads: CASSVDPTGPDTQYF. The CDR3 nucleotides are TGTGCCAGCAGCGTAGATCCGACAGGGCCAGATACGCAGTATTTT.

This clone appeared a single time. The V gene is TRBV19, the J gene TRBJ2-1; the match to TRBD2 covers 14 bases. This CDR3 is 18 amino acids long. Germline lookup yields CDR1 LNHDA and CDR2 SQIVND (reference sequence). V shed 5 bases and J 3 bases; nucleotides not matched to a gene: 9. The DNA of the CDR3 is TGTGCCAGTAGTTTAACCGGGACTAGCGGGGGCCTCTACAATGAGCAGTTCTTC. Amino acids: CASSLTGTSGGLYNEQFF.

This sequence joins TRBV7-8 and TRBJ1-1; weak D call: TRBD1 (6 bases). CDR1 is SGHVS, CDR2 FQNEAQ, per germline. This CDR3 region has 15 residues. Deletions cut 4 bases from V and 7 bases from J, with 19 bases between. The CDR3 protein is CASSSYRDNVGEAFF. Written as DNA, the CDR3 is TGTGCCAGCAGCTCCTACAGGGACAACGTGGGTGAAGCTTTCTTT.

The rearrangement links TRBV28 to TRBJ2-3; D is perhaps TRBD2 (5 bases). The V end lost 6 bases, the J end lost 4 bases, and 17 bases lay between the germline ends. Germline loops: CDR1 MDHEN, CDR2 SYDVKM. This CDR3 contains 15 residues. The CDR3 sequence: CASSSRGGYSDTQYF. The CDR3 nucleotides read TGTGCCAGCAGCTCACGGGGTGGATACTCAGATACGCAGTATTTT.

The rearrangement joins TRBV7-2 to TRBJ2-5; 8 positions match TRBD1. The length of the CDR3 is 13 residues. Germline values: CDR1 SGHTA, CDR2 FQGNSA. The J segment lost 4 bases and the V segment lost 5 bases, leaving 3 bases of the junction unmatched. This CDR3 reads CASSVDRGETQYF. The CDR3, as DNA: TGTGCCAGCAGCGTTGACAGGGGAGAGACCCAGTACTTC. The full variable domain, with the rest looked up from reference TRBV7-2 and TRBJ2-5, is GAGVSQSPSNKVTEKGKDVELRCDPISGHTALYWYRQSLGQGLEFLIYFQGNSAPDKSGLPSDRFSAERTGGSVSTLTIQRTQQEDSAVYLCASSVDRGETQYFGPGTRLLVL.

The rearrangement uses TRBV19 and TRBJ2-2; perhaps TRBD2 as D (6 bases). Trimming took 7 bases from V and 5 from J, leaving 23 bases between them. In germline, CDR1 is LNHDA, CDR2 SQIVND (reference sequence). The CDR3 sequence is 17 residues long. The CDR3 loop reads CASTLKGSGDGTGELFF. CDR3 coding DNA: TGTGCCAGTACATTGAAAGGATCGGGGGATGGGACCGGGGAGCTGTTTTTT.

This chain joins TRBV7-9 and TRBJ2-2, with D possibly being TRBD1 or TRBD2 (5 bases each). Between the trimmed V and J ends, which lost 2 bases and 0 bases, there was a span of 10 bases. Germline CDR1 and CDR2: SEHNR and FQNEAQ (reference sequence). This CDR3 region has 16 residues. DNA of the CDR3: TGTGCCAGCAGCTTATTTGGGGGACCGAACACCGGGGAGCTGTTTTTT. It is translated as CASSLFGGPNTGELFF.

J is TRBJ1-1 and V is TRBV6-6, with D tentatively TRBD1 (6 bases). Trimming cost V 8 bases and J 2 bases, with 21 bases left between them. Per the germline V gene, CDR1 is MNHNY and CDR2 is SVGAGI (reference sequence). This CDR3 is 16 amino acids long. In DNA, the CDR3 is TGTGCCAGCCATGGGGGCAGGGCCAGCCTCAACACTGAAGCTTTCTTT. Its protein is CASHGGRASLNTEAFF.

The sample holds one count of this clone. This chain uses TRBV15 with TRBJ1-6; 10 nucleotides align to TRBD1. The CDR3 has 16 residues. Germline assignment: CDR1 LNHNV and CDR2 YYDKDF (reference sequence). V trimming: 1 base; J trimming: 8 bases; junction bases outside the gene matches: 5. The chain's CDR3 is CATSRARDRGDSPLHF. The CDR3 DNA is TGTGCCACCAGCAGAGCTAGGGACAGGGGTGATTCACCCCTCCACTTT.

The chain has TRBV19 and TRBJ2-7, with a weak D call TRBD1 (6 bases). Germline-derived CDR1 and CDR2 are LNHDA and SQIVND (reference sequence). Between the trimmed V and J ends, which lost 1 base and 1 base, there was a span of 14 bases. The CDR3 contains 16 residues. CDR3 nucleotide sequence: TGTGCCAGTAGTATAGGGAGGACAGACCCATCCTACGAGCAGTACTTC. Protein sequence: CASSIGRTDPSYEQYF.

J is TRBJ2-7 and V is TRBV18; D is uncertain. The CDR3 is 14 residues long. CDR1 KGHSH and CDR2 LQKENI come from the germline V gene. The ends were cut back, 2 bases at V and 3 bases at J, with 11 bases in the middle. CDR3 bases: TGTGCCAGCTCACCATACGCCACGAACTACGAGCAGTACTTC. The encoded protein is CASSPYATNYEQYF.

CDR3: CASSFSGLSNTEAFF. CDR3 nucleotides: TGTGCCAGCAGCTTCTCGGGACTCTCGAACACTGAAGCTTTCTTT. This chain uses TRBV7-8 with TRBJ1-1, with D maybe TRBD1 (5 bases). This CDR3 is built from 15 residues. The germline V and J ends were trimmed by 3 bases and 1 base, with 12 bases remaining between them. Germline CDR1 SGHVS, CDR2 FQNEAQ.

This rearrangement joins TRBV7-9 to TRBJ1-1; TRBD1 agrees at 8 bases. This CDR3 is 14 amino acids long. The V gene end was trimmed by 5 bases and the J gene end by 0 bases; junction bases not matched to a gene: 2. CDR1 is SEHNR, CDR2 FQNEAQ, per germline (reference sequence). The CDR3 reads CASSPQGVNTEAFF. In DNA form, the CDR3 reads TGTGCCAGCAGCCCACAGGGGGTGAACACTGAAGCTTTCTTT.